This T cell receptor beta chain was retrieved from a study of blood T cells in healthy people across ages. The use of a sample-barcoded 5' primer and a J-beta primer mix characterized a second PCR of roughly 6 to 11 cycles. MiXCR, run by TCRdb on the 5' RACE reads, gives a single entry per CDR3 protein. This table has about 1.5 million distinct CDR3 sequences, under 55% appearing once. Trimming took 2 bases from V and 2 from J; bases not matched to a gene: 5. This CDR3 region has 14 residues. Germline V CDR1 and CDR2: DFQATT, SNEGSKA (reference sequence). Material for sequencing was blood. V gene TRBV20-1 combines with J gene TRBJ1-2; TRBD1 matches 7 bases. This clonotype was sampled from a woman aged 18-29 years in good health. CDR3 loop: CSARPPTGNYGYTF. CDR3 bases: TGCAGTGCTAGACCCCCGACAGGGAACTATGGCTACACCTTC.